These T cell receptor beta chains were read from a single sample in a study of cytomegalovirus exposure and HLA in healthy donors. Profiling relied on immunoSEQ multiplex PCR, and the TCRdb table lists in-frame clones only, not all of them. Seen here are 130,000 or so clones, 75% observed once, and the top ten hold 2.5% to 4%. The sample comprised PBMCs. The receptors here all came from a middle-aged man in good health and CMV-seronegative. Both conserved end residues are part of each CDR3. A D gene is named only where the DNA matches it firmly. The size of a clone is reported for some rows only, either as once, few or many, or as a class for expanded clones.

clone size	D gene	J gene	V gene	CDR3 protein	CDR3 DNA
-	-	TRBJ1-2	TRBV19	CASSTTAGYGGYTF	TGTGCCAGTAGTACGACTGCAGGGTACGGAGGCTACACCTTC
-	TRBD1	TRBJ1-5	TRBV7-9	CASSSDRGLYQPQHF	TGTGCCAGCAGCTCCGACAGGGGGCTATATCAGCCCCAGCATTTT
-	-	TRBJ1-3	TRBV13	CASSLDSSSGNTIYF	TGTGCCAGCAGCTTGGACAGCAGCTCTGGAAACACCATATATTTT
-	TRBD2	TRBJ2-3	TRBV5-1	CASRVGLAPDTQYF	TGCGCCAGCAGGGTGGGACTAGCTCCAGATACGCAGTATTTT
-	TRBD1	TRBJ2-7	TRBV7-2	CASSLVWDRGLYEQYF	TGTGCCAGCAGCTTAGTATGGGACAGGGGGCTCTACGAGCAGTACTTC
-	-	TRBJ2-1	TRBV15	CATSRGRGGSYNEQFF	TGTGCCACCAGCAGAGGTAGGGGGGGCTCCTACAATGAGCAGTTCTTC
-	TRBD2	TRBJ2-3	TRBV9	CASSVFASGGKDSDTQYF	TGTGCCAGCAGCGTTTTTGCTAGCGGGGGGAAGGACTCAGATACGCAGTATTTT
-	TRBD1	TRBJ2-7	TRBV5-1	CASSLGVYFRDRAYEQYF	TGCGCCAGCAGCTTGGGAGTATATTTCCGGGACAGGGCCTACGAGCAGTACTTC
-	TRBD1	TRBJ1-2	TRBV7-9	CASSPGTANYGYTF	TGTGCCAGCAGCCCGGGGACAGCTAACTATGGCTACACCTTC
-	-	TRBJ2-2	TRBV5-4	CASSLGQKNTGELFF	TGTGCCAGCAGCTTGGGACAGAAGAACACCGGGGAGCTGTTTTTT
-	-	TRBJ1-2	TRBV5-6	CASTLRDTTNYGYTF	TGTGCCAGCACCTTAAGGGACACTACCAACTATGGCTACACCTTC
few	-	TRBJ2-7	TRBV4-2	CASSQQGPSYEQYF	TGTGCCAGCAGCCAACAGGGTCCATCCTACGAGCAGTACTTC
-	-	TRBJ2-7	TRBV6-1	CASRARSSYEQYF	TGTGCCAGCAGAGCTAGAAGCTCCTACGAGCAGTACTTC
-	TRBD1	TRBJ2-4	TRBV27	CASSPQGVAKNIQYF	TGTGCCAGCAGCCCACAGGGGGTAGCCAAAAACATTCAGTACTTC
-	TRBD2	TRBJ2-5	TRBV2	CASSGLAGGAQETQYF	TGTGCCAGCAGTGGACTAGCGGGGGGCGCCCAAGAGACCCAGTACTTC
-	TRBD1	TRBJ1-1	TRBV13	CASSLGLGQGIGTEAFF	TGTGCCAGCAGCTTAGGCCTGGGACAGGGGATCGGGACTGAAGCTTTCTTT
once	TRBD1	TRBJ1-2	TRBV5-1	CASSLGTGQLGYTF	TGCGCCAGCAGCTTGGGGACAGGCCAACTAGGCTACACCTTC
-	-	TRBJ1-4	TRBV29-1	CSVGVDTLEKLFF	TGCAGCGTTGGAGTCGACACTCTGGAAAAACTGTTTTTT
-	TRBD1	TRBJ2-2	TRBV5-1	CASSFPRTGINTGELFF	TGCGCCAGCAGCTTCCCAAGGACAGGGATAAACACCGGGGAGCTGTTTTTT
-	TRBD1	TRBJ1-2	TRBV7-3	CASSPSTGPAYGYTF	TGTGCCAGCAGCCCCTCGACAGGGCCGGCCTATGGCTACACCTTC
few	TRBD1	TRBJ1-1	TRBV29-1	CSVTGTGENTEAFF	TGCAGCGTTACCGGGACAGGGGAGAACACTGAAGCTTTCTTT
-	-	TRBJ1-6	TRBV4-1	CASSQPRGVGSTPLHF	TGCGCCAGCAGCCAACCACGGGGGGTTGGAAGTACACCCCTCCACTTT
few	TRBD1	TRBJ1-6	TRBV6-5	CASSRDRGNSPLHF	TGTGCCAGCAGCCGGGACAGGGGGAATTCACCCCTCCACTTT
once	-	TRBJ1-5	TRBV28	CASRGSGQGGNNQPQHF	TGTGCCAGCAGGGGGAGCGGGCAGGGAGGAAACAATCAGCCCCAGCATTTT
-	-	TRBJ1-2	TRBV19	CASSILQTGTRANYGYTF	TGTGCCAGTAGTATCCTACAAACTGGGACAAGAGCTAACTATGGCTACACCTTC
-	-	TRBJ1-6	TRBV5-6	CASSLASTGNSPLHF	TGTGCCAGCAGCTTGGCCTCAACAGGGAATTCACCCCTCCACTTT
-	-	TRBJ2-5	TRBV6-5	CASSYEFQETQYF	TGTGCCAGCAGTTACGAGTTCCAAGAGACCCAGTACTTC
few	-	TRBJ2-1	TRBV5-1	CASSLAQNSYNEQFF	TGCGCCAGCAGCTTGGCCCAGAACTCCTACAATGAGCAGTTCTTC
-	-	TRBJ1-6	TRBV6-1	CASSEAGRSNSPPHF	TGTGCCAGCAGTGAGGCGGGACGGAGCAATTCACCCCCCCACTTT
-	-	TRBJ1-3	TRBV5-5	CASSLGGPGNTIYF	TGTGCCAGCAGCTTGGGGGGGCCTGGAAACACCATATATTTT
-	TRBD1	TRBJ1-2	TRBV28	CATLSRDRAPGGYTF	TGTGCCACCCTTTCACGGGACAGGGCTCCGGGTGGCTACACCTTC
-	-	TRBJ1-1	TRBV10-3	CAISVFRVTETLNTEAFF	TGTGCCATCAGTGTCTTCAGGGTCACGGAGACCCTGAACACTGAAGCTTTCTTT
-	-	TRBJ2-3	TRBV7-2	CASSLGRADTQYF	TGTGCCAGCAGCTTAGGCCGGGCAGATACGCAGTATTTT